Below, 9 T cell receptor beta chains from the same sample are listed, as sequenced in a study of glioma-infiltrating T cells. Amplification of TCR alpha and beta CDR3 regions from RNA used iRepertoire nested multiplex PCR. TCRdb re-called the multiplex PCR reads with MiXCR, one entry per CDR3 protein. The sample consists of 90,000 to 110,000 distinct CDR3 sequences, less than 30% of them appearing once. The specimen sequenced was glioma tissue, nonneoplastic brain tissue, or PBMCs (not recorded which). These receptors came from a human donor with low-grade glioma or glioblastoma, undergoing nonglioma brain surgery, or in good health (not recorded which).

There are many counts of this clonotype. J is TRBJ1-2 and V is TRBV7-9; 12 nucleotides match TRBD1. The germline gives CDR1 SEHNR, CDR2 FQNEAQ (reference sequence). V gave up 4 bases and J gave up 8 bases; unmatched junction bases: 8. The length of the CDR3 is 15 residues. This chain's CDR3 is CASSSPGQGARGYTF. Written as DNA, the CDR3 is TGTGCCAGCAGCTCGCCGGGACAGGGGGCGAGAGGCTACACCTTC.

This clonotype was seen repeatedly, ten times or more. The chain employs TRBV2 and TRBJ1-2, with TRBD1 identical over 8 bases. This CDR3 has 12 amino acids. The V and J ends lost 7 bases and 5 bases, in that order; junction bases with no gene match: 3. The germline V gene has CDR1 SNHLY and CDR2 FYNNEI. DNA of the CDR3: TGTGCCAGCACAACAGGGGGTTATGGCTACACCTTC. The encoded protein is CASTTGGYGYTF.

A remark on this clonotype: A clone one base away is much larger, so this may be a read error. Because the CDR3 is missing its conserved closing phenylalanine or tryptophan, this is likely a read error. V is TRBV18 and J is TRBJ1-2, with D possibly TRBD1 on 6 matching bases. The V end was cut by 2 bases, the J end by 1 base, with 20 bases between. Per the germline V gene, CDR1 is KGHSH and CDR2 is LQKENI. The CDR3 extends over 18 amino acids. The CDR3 is CASSPVDSPYPYNYGYTS. The CDR3 bases are TGTGCCAGCTCACCAGTGGACAGTCCATACCCTTATAACTATGGCTACACCTCC.

The V call is TRBV12-3 or TRBV12-4, the J call TRBJ1-5; 9 bases fit TRBD1. V gave up 0 bases and J gave up 7 bases; unmatched junction bases: 4. CDR3 length: 15 amino acids. The CDR3 DNA sequence: TGTGCCAGCAGTTTAGCTGGGACAGGGAGACAGCCCCAGCATTTT. It encodes CASSLAGTGRQPQHF.

This clonotype occurred many times. The chain links TRBV25-1 to TRBJ2-7; D is perhaps TRBD1 or TRBD2 (5 bases each). Trimming pared 2 bases from V and 2 bases from J, leaving 19 bases between. There are 17 residues in the CDR3. CDR1 MGHDK and CDR2 SYGVNS come from the germline V gene. The CDR3 coding sequence is TGTGCCAGCAGTGAACCTACAGTAGGGACCTTAACCTACGAGCAGTACTTC. As protein: CASSEPTVGTLTYEQYF.

This sequence joins TRBV11-3 and TRBJ2-7, with 7 positions matching TRBD1. The J segment lost 6 bases and the V segment lost 5 bases, leaving 13 bases of the junction unmatched. CDR1 SGHNT and CDR2 YENEEA come from the germline V gene. The CDR3 runs 15 residues. CDR3 nucleotides: TGTGCCAGCAGCGCCTACAGGGGTGCTCGAGGCGAGCAGTACTTC. Its protein product is CASSAYRGARGEQYF.

This clonotype has a handful of counts. The chain employs TRBV5-8 and TRBJ2-3, with TRBD1 as a possible D gene (5 bases). This CDR3 is 14 amino acids long. Germline V gives CDR1 SGHTS, CDR2 YDEGEE. V was pared by 0 bases and J by 6 bases, with 11 bases between. DNA for the CDR3: TGTGCCAGCAGCTTGGCCGAAGGGGCGGATACGCAGTATTTT. Encoded protein: CASSLAEGADTQYF.

With respect to this clonotype: A much larger clone differs from this one at a single base, so this may be a read error. V gene TRBV5-4 combines with J gene TRBJ2-1; 9 positions match TRBD2. Germline V gene sequence: CDR1 SGHNT, CDR2 YYREEE (reference sequence). This CDR3 has 15 amino acids. Losses at the gene ends were 2 bases for V and 6 bases for J; bases not matched to a gene: 6. Here the CDR3 DNA reads TGTGCCAGCAGCTTCATGACTAGCGGACTCAATGAGCAGTTCTTC. Translating it yields CASSFMTSGLNEQFF. The complete variable domain, with remaining parts taken from reference TRBV5-4 and TRBJ2-1, reads ETGVTQSPTHLIKTRGQQVTLRCSSQSGHNTVSWYQQALGQGPQFIFQYYREEENGRGNFPPRFSGLQFPNYSSELNVNALELDDSALYLCASSFMTSGLNEQFFGPGTRLTVL.

This clonotype was recorded many times. V and J are TRBV5-4 and TRBJ2-5, with 10 bases lining up with TRBD2. The CDR3 covers 14 residues. With 4 bases clipped from V and 5 bases from J, the junction kept 5 bases outside the gene matches. Germline lookup yields CDR1 SGHNT and CDR2 YYREEE (reference sequence). The CDR3, as DNA: TGTGCCAGCAGCCTGGGACTAGCGAGGGAGACCCAGTACTTC. Translating it yields CASSLGLARETQYF.